The 18 T cell receptor beta chains in this list originate from one sample, sequenced in a study of Graves' ophthalmopathy and Graves' hyperthyroidism. Transcripts of RNA were the source for amplifying TCR beta CDR3 regions. HTBI primers served in a first-round RT-PCR, which a second-round multiplex PCR followed. TCRdb independently ran MiXCR on the multiplex PCR reads; one entry per CDR3 protein. The data hold hundreds of thousands of distinct CDR3 sequences, with approximately 39% observed a single time. Sequencing was done on a sample of peripheral blood. These receptors were obtained from an adult man with Graves' ophthalmopathy.

This clonotype was seen only a few times. The rearrangement joins TRBV28 to TRBJ1-2, with a weak D call TRBD1 (5 bases). Germline V CDR1 and CDR2: MDHEN, SYDVKM. The CDR3 is 12 amino acids. V lost 3 bases, J lost 6 bases, and 8 bases lay in between. CDR3 residues: CASSFVRDGYTF. CDR3 sequence (DNA): TGTGCCAGCAGTTTCGTCAGGGATGGCTACACCTTC.

This clonotype was recorded a few times. CDR3 protein: CASSQGTGTATYEQYF. The DNA for the CDR3 is TGCGCCAGCAGCCAGGGTACTGGGACGGCGACCTACGAGCAGTACTTC. The chain joins TRBV4-1 to TRBJ2-7; the D call may be TRBD1 or TRBD2 (5 bases each). CDR3 size: 16 residues. V lost 3 bases and J lost 2, with 17 bases in between. Germline values: CDR1 MGHRA, CDR2 YSYEKL.

The chain has TRBV25-1 and TRBJ1-2; maybe TRBD1 (6 bases). Trimming removed 6 bases at V and 4 bases at J, with 15 bases between. Looked up from germline, CDR1 is MGHDK and CDR2 is SYGVNS. This CDR3 contains 14 residues. The CDR3 spells CASREQGRSYGYTF. The CDR3 DNA follows: TGTGCCAGCAGGGAACAGGGAAGGAGCTATGGCTACACCTTC.

This chain joins TRBV10-3 and TRBJ1-6; D is ambiguous. There are 14 residues in the CDR3. V lost 6 bases and J lost 10, with 16 bases in between. Germline V gives CDR1 ENHRY, CDR2 SYGVKD. CDR3 coding DNA: TGTGCCATCAGAGGAGGACGGGAAAAATCACCCCTCCACTTT. It encodes CAIRGGREKSPLHF.

The table lists this clonotype with many counts. V and J are TRBV6-6 and TRBJ2-5; the D call may be TRBD1 or TRBD2 (5 bases each). With 5 bases removed from V and 4 bases from J, the gap between germline ends came to 17 bases. This CDR3 contains 15 residues. CDR1 MNHNY and CDR2 SVGAGI come from the germline V gene (reference sequence). CDR3 protein: CASSANGGDGETQYF. For the CDR3, the DNA is TGTGCCAGCAGTGCAAATGGTGGGGACGGAGAGACCCAGTACTTC.

This clonotype appeared many times. The chain employs TRBV6-6 and TRBJ2-5, with D perhaps TRBD1 (6 bases). Trimming removed 5 bases at V and 5 bases at J, with 9 bases between. The germline V gene has CDR1 MNHNY and CDR2 SVGAGI (reference sequence). CDR3 size: 12 residues. Written as DNA, the CDR3 is TGTGCCAGCAGTACAGGGTGGGAGACCCAGTACTTC. Protein sequence: CASSTGWETQYF.

Ten or more counts support this clonotype. The chain uses TRBV14 and TRBJ1-2; maybe TRBD1 (5 bases). From germline, CDR1 is SGHDN and CDR2 FVKESK. V dropped 4 bases and J dropped 4 bases, with 16 bases sitting between them. This CDR3 has 15 residues. CDR3 DNA: TGTGCCAGCAGCCTGGGACCGCTACTGGCCTATGGCTACACCTTC. Translating gives CASSLGPLLAYGYTF.

With respect to this clonotype: One junction end disagrees with the germline gene, perhaps due to a read error. This chain links TRBV9 with TRBJ2-7; 11 nucleotides line up with TRBD2. Germline V lookup: CDR1 SGDLS, CDR2 YYNGEE. The CDR3 extends over 16 amino acids. The CDR3 reads CASSSVLAGGSFEQYF. The DNA of the CDR3 is TGTGCCAGCAGCTCCGTCCTAGCGGGGGGATCCTTCGAGCAGTACTTC.

In this sample, this clonotype turned up many times. V and J are TRBV13 and TRBJ1-1; D perhaps matches TRBD1 (5 bases). From germline, CDR1 is PRHDT and CDR2 FYEKMQ (reference sequence). V was cut by 5 bases and J by 3 bases, with 10 bases left in between. This CDR3 has 13 residues. CDR3 protein: CASSPKGYTEAFF. CDR3 in DNA: TGTGCCAGCAGCCCAAAGGGGTACACTGAAGCTTTCTTT.

This clonotype was detected ten times or more. The V gene is TRBV20-1, the J gene TRBJ2-7; the match to TRBD1 covers 12 bases. Germline V lookup: CDR1 DFQATT, CDR2 SNEGSKA (reference sequence). V lost 6 bases and J lost 6; bases outside the gene matches: 6. This CDR3 spans 13 amino acids. CDR3 coding DNA: TGCAGTGCCCGGGACAGGGGGCGCCCCGAGCAGTACTTC. Translating gives CSARDRGRPEQYF.

The genes are TRBV7-9 and TRBJ1-6; maybe TRBD1 (5 bases). This CDR3 has 13 residues. V was clipped by 9 bases and J by 13 bases, with 19 bases between them. Germline V gene data show CDR1 as SEHNR and CDR2 as FQNEAQ (reference sequence). CDR3 DNA: TGTGCCAGTTCGAGGGGCTACAATCAGCCCCTCCACTTT. Translated, it gives CASSRGYNQPLHF. Drawing the rest from reference TRBV7-9 and TRBJ1-6, the complete variable domain is DTGVSQNPRHKITKRGQNVTFRCDPISEHNRLYWYRQTLGQGPEFLTYFQNEAQLEKSRLLSDRFSAERPKGSFSTLEIQRTEQGDSAMYLCASSRGYNQPLHFGNGTRLTVT.

The chain couples TRBV19 to TRBJ1-4, with TRBD1 matching 7 bases. The length of the CDR3 is 14 residues. In germline, CDR1 is LNHDA, CDR2 SQIVND (reference sequence). The V gene end was trimmed by 5 bases and the J gene end by 7 bases; junction bases not matched to a gene: 7. The CDR3 bases are TGTGCCAGTAGTTTAACAGGGGTTAGTGAAAAACTGTTTTTT. This encodes CASSLTGVSEKLFF.

The J gene is TRBJ1-1, the V gene TRBV29-1; 10 bases align to TRBD1. This CDR3 spans 12 amino acids. The V segment lost 7 bases and the J segment 11 bases; nucleotides outside the gene matches: 10. Germline-derived CDR1 and CDR2 are SQVTM and ANQGSEA. CDR3 sequence: CSAPGQGLRAFF. The DNA for the CDR3 is TGCAGCGCTCCGGGACAGGGGTTAAGGGCTTTCTTT. The variable domain in full, with the rest retrieved from reference TRBV29-1 and TRBJ1-1, is SAVISQKPSRDICQRGTSLTIQCQVDSQVTMMFWYRQQPGQSLTLIATANQGSEATYESGFVIDKFPISRPNLTFSTLTVSNMSPEDSSIYLCSAPGQGLRAFFGQGTRLTVV.

The genes are TRBV24-1 and TRBJ1-4; 7 nucleotides agree with TRBD1. CDR1 is KGHDR, CDR2 SFDVKD, per germline. The CDR3 contains 17 residues. J was trimmed by 10 bases and V by 5 bases; bases with no gene match: 18. CDR3: CATSAILVGRGKGKLFF. DNA of the CDR3: TGTGCCACCAGTGCCATCCTAGTTGGCAGGGGGAAGGGAAAACTGTTTTTT.

As for this clonotype: In this CDR3 the conserved last residue, phenylalanine or tryptophan, is missing, so a read error is likely. This chain connects TRBV29-1 to TRBJ1-1, with 7 bases aligning to TRBD1. The V gene end was trimmed by 5 bases and the J gene end by 2 bases; junction bases not matched to a gene: 8. CDR1 is SQVTM, CDR2 ANQGSEA, per germline. The CDR3 sequence is 14 residues long. CDR3 coding DNA: TGCAGCGTTCGAGCGGGACAGCATAACACTGAAGCTTTCCTT. Its translation: CSVRAGQHNTEAFL.

This clonotype was counted at least ten times. In DNA, the CDR3 is TGTGCCAGCAGCGTCTCCGTGGGGGCGAACACCGGGGAGCTGTTTTTT. This gives the protein CASSVSVGANTGELFF. The chain uses TRBV7-9 and TRBJ2-2; D may correspond to TRBD1 or TRBD2 (5 bases each). This CDR3 spans 16 amino acids. Trimming took 5 bases from V and 0 from J, leaving 13 bases between them. The germline V gene has CDR1 SEHNR and CDR2 FQNEAQ (reference sequence).

This clonotype was recorded at least ten times. The V and J genes are TRBV7-2 and TRBJ2-7, with TRBD1 matching 8 bases. The J segment lost 5 bases and the V segment lost 1 base, leaving 1 base of the junction unmatched. Germline V lookup: CDR1 SGHTA, CDR2 FQGNSA. CDR3 length equals 13 residues. The CDR3 reads CASSLVQGDEQYF. CDR3 bases: TGTGCCAGCAGCTTAGTACAGGGGGACGAGCAGTACTTC.

This clonotype was counted at least ten times. The chain employs TRBV15 and TRBJ1-1; D remains ambiguous. This CDR3 has 13 residues. V gave up 4 bases and J gave up 1 base, with 7 bases separating them. Germline CDR1 is LNHNV and CDR2 is YYDKDF (reference sequence). The CDR3 loop is CATSTNKNTEAFF. Written as DNA, the CDR3 is TGTGCCACCAGCACAAACAAGAACACTGAAGCTTTCTTT.